These T cell receptor beta chains were read from a single sample in a study of STAT3 mutations in large granular lymphocyte leukemia. Only in-frame clones appear in the TCRdb table, and some are missing; sequencing was by immunoSEQ multiplex PCR. Among about 42,000 clones listed, about 81% were seen once. The source material was PBMCs. These receptor sequences come from a human donor with T large granular lymphocyte leukemia. Some clones in this sample may be carry-over from other donors' samples. CDR3s include the opening cysteine and the closing phenylalanine or tryptophan. A D gene is named only where the DNA matches it firmly. Rows give clone size only sometimes, using once, few, many, or a class for an expanded clone.

v_call: TRBV5-6
clone_size: NA
j_call: TRBJ1-1
d_call: NA
cdr3_aa: CASSRDNEAFF
cdr3_nt: TGTGCCAGCAGTCGGGACAATGAAGCTTTCTTT

v_call: TRBV9
clone_size: NA
j_call: TRBJ2-1
d_call: TRBD2
cdr3_aa: CASSRGTSGVDEQFF
cdr3_nt: TGTGCCAGCAGCCGGGGGACTAGCGGGGTAGATGAGCAGTTCTTC

v_call: TRBV6-6
clone_size: NA
j_call: TRBJ2-7
d_call: NA
cdr3_aa: CASSYSVTYEQYF
cdr3_nt: TGTGCCAGCAGTTATTCCGTTACCTACGAGCAGTACTTC

v_call: TRBV30
clone_size: NA
j_call: TRBJ2-5
d_call: NA
cdr3_aa: CARERGQETQYF
cdr3_nt: TGTGCCCGGGAGAGGGGGCAAGAGACCCAGTACTTC

v_call: TRBV27
clone_size: NA
j_call: TRBJ1-1
d_call: TRBD1
cdr3_aa: CASSLGPDRVAFF
cdr3_nt: TGTGCCAGCAGTTTAGGTCCCGACAGGGTCGCTTTCTTT

v_call: TRBV15
clone_size: NA
j_call: TRBJ1-6
d_call: NA
cdr3_aa: CATSGDDRYNSPLHF
cdr3_nt: TGTGCCACCAGCGGAGACGACAGATATAATTCACCCCTCCACTTT

v_call: TRBV7-9
clone_size: NA
j_call: TRBJ2-7
d_call: NA
cdr3_aa: CATDEGEQYF
cdr3_nt: TGTGCCACCGACGAGGGCGAGCAGTACTTC

v_call: TRBV19
clone_size: few
j_call: TRBJ1-5
d_call: NA
cdr3_aa: CASSPTISNQPQHF
cdr3_nt: TGTGCCAGTAGCCCAACAATAAGCAATCAGCCCCAGCATTTT

v_call: TRBV4-1
clone_size: NA
j_call: TRBJ2-5
d_call: NA
cdr3_aa: CASSHPDTRETQYF
cdr3_nt: TGCGCCAGCAGCCACCCGGACACCCGAGAGACCCAGTACTTC

v_call: TRBV4-1
clone_size: NA
j_call: TRBJ2-5
d_call: NA
cdr3_aa: CASSLTGQNQETQYF
cdr3_nt: TGCGCCAGCAGCCTCACCGGACAGAACCAAGAGACCCAGTACTTC

v_call: TRBV28
clone_size: NA
j_call: TRBJ1-4
d_call: NA
cdr3_aa: CASSPWGNSDEKLFF
cdr3_nt: TGTGCCAGCAGTCCATGGGGCAATAGTGATGAAAAACTGTTTTTT

v_call: TRBV5-8
clone_size: few
j_call: TRBJ1-5
d_call: NA
cdr3_aa: CASSLDRGVGPQHF
cdr3_nt: TGTGCCAGCAGCTTGGATCGGGGGGTCGGGCCCCAGCATTTT

v_call: TRBV5-1
clone_size: NA
j_call: TRBJ2-3
d_call: NA
cdr3_aa: CASSLVGDTQYF
cdr3_nt: TGCGCCAGCAGCTTGGTGGGGGATACGCAGTATTTT

v_call: TRBV7-9
clone_size: NA
j_call: TRBJ2-3
d_call: NA
cdr3_aa: CASSPSFSDTQYF
cdr3_nt: TGTGCCAGCAGCCCGAGCTTTTCAGATACGCAGTATTTT

v_call: TRBV16
clone_size: NA
j_call: TRBJ1-2
d_call: TRBD1
cdr3_aa: CASSQSGTEYGYTF
cdr3_nt: TGTGCCAGCAGCCAATCCGGGACAGAGTATGGCTACACCTTC

v_call: TRBV11-2
clone_size: NA
j_call: TRBJ2-1
d_call: TRBD2
cdr3_aa: CASTARAGGPYNEQFF
cdr3_nt: TGTGCCAGCACCGCACGAGCGGGGGGGCCCTACAATGAGCAGTTCTTC

v_call: TRBV2
clone_size: NA
j_call: TRBJ1-2
d_call: TRBD1
cdr3_aa: CASSVQGADYGYTF
cdr3_nt: TGTGCCAGCAGTGTACAGGGGGCAGACTATGGCTACACCTTC

v_call: TRBV18
clone_size: NA
j_call: TRBJ2-1
d_call: NA
cdr3_aa: CASSHGDRNNEQFF
cdr3_nt: TGTGCCAGCTCACATGGTGACAGAAACAATGAGCAGTTCTTC

v_call: TRBV28
clone_size: NA
j_call: TRBJ1-6
d_call: NA
cdr3_aa: CAANTGANSPLHF
cdr3_nt: TGTGCCGCCAATACGGGGGCGAACTCACCCCTCCACTTT

v_call: TRBV7-2
clone_size: NA
j_call: TRBJ2-3
d_call: NA
cdr3_aa: CASSLEDVRTDTQYF
cdr3_nt: TGTGCCAGCAGCTTAGAGGACGTCCGCACAGATACGCAGTATTTT

v_call: TRBV5-1
clone_size: NA
j_call: TRBJ1-1
d_call: TRBD1
cdr3_aa: CASSLGDTGGVTEAFF
cdr3_nt: TGCGCCAGCAGCTTGGGGGATACAGGGGGGGTGACTGAAGCTTTCTTT

v_call: TRBV25-1
clone_size: NA
j_call: TRBJ1-4
d_call: NA
cdr3_aa: CASSESWGIGGGKLFF
cdr3_nt: TGTGCCAGCAGTGAATCTTGGGGGATAGGGGGTGGAAAACTGTTTTTT

v_call: TRBV19
clone_size: NA
j_call: TRBJ2-4
d_call: TRBD1
cdr3_aa: CASSIVGQGNIQYF
cdr3_nt: TGTGCCAGTAGTATAGTCGGACAGGGAAACATTCAGTACTTC

v_call: TRBV6-6
clone_size: NA
j_call: TRBJ1-2
d_call: TRBD1
cdr3_aa: CASNRRDRLSSYGYTF
cdr3_nt: TGTGCCAGCAATAGACGGGACAGGCTTTCGAGCTATGGCTACACCTTC

v_call: TRBV5-5
clone_size: once
j_call: TRBJ2-1
d_call: TRBD2
cdr3_aa: CASSPDGRSYNEQFF
cdr3_nt: TGTGCCAGCAGCCCGGACGGGAGGTCCTACAATGAGCAGTTCTTC

v_call: TRBV5-1
clone_size: NA
j_call: TRBJ2-3
d_call: NA
cdr3_aa: CASSLRTESTDTQYF
cdr3_nt: TGCGCCAGCAGCTTGCGGACAGAAAGCACAGATACGCAGTATTTT

v_call: TRBV7-6
clone_size: NA
j_call: TRBJ1-6
d_call: NA
cdr3_aa: CASSPGTNSPLHF
cdr3_nt: TGTGCCAGCAGCCCGGGCACTAATTCACCCCTCCACTTT

v_call: TRBV7-9
clone_size: NA
j_call: TRBJ1-1
d_call: NA
cdr3_aa: CASRGGPDTEAFF
cdr3_nt: TGTGCCAGCAGAGGGGGGCCCGACACTGAAGCTTTCTTT

v_call: TRBV5-1
clone_size: NA
j_call: TRBJ2-1
d_call: NA
cdr3_aa: CASSLEGHEQFF
cdr3_nt: TGCGCCAGCAGCTTGGAAGGCCATGAGCAGTTCTTC

v_call: TRBV5-1
clone_size: NA
j_call: TRBJ1-5
d_call: NA
cdr3_aa: CASSLDRGNQPQHF
cdr3_nt: TGCGCCAGCAGCTTGGACAGGGGCAATCAGCCCCAGCATTTT

v_call: TRBV7-8
clone_size: NA
j_call: TRBJ1-6
d_call: TRBD1
cdr3_aa: CASSLLGQGTYNSPLHF
cdr3_nt: TGTGCCAGCAGCCTCCTGGGACAGGGAACCTATAATTCACCCCTCCACTTT

v_call: TRBV5-8
clone_size: NA
j_call: TRBJ1-2
d_call: NA
cdr3_aa: CASSASHRGDGYTF
cdr3_nt: TGTGCCAGCAGCGCCAGTCATCGGGGGGATGGCTACACCTTC

v_call: TRBV18
clone_size: NA
j_call: TRBJ1-5
d_call: TRBD1
cdr3_aa: CASSQAGQANQPQHF
cdr3_nt: TGTGCCAGCTCACAAGCGGGACAGGCCAATCAGCCCCAGCATTTT

v_call: TRBV5-1
clone_size: NA
j_call: TRBJ2-5
d_call: NA
cdr3_aa: CASSPFGIQETQYF
cdr3_nt: TGCGCCAGCAGCCCTTTTGGGATACAAGAGACCCAGTACTTC

v_call: TRBV7-9
clone_size: NA
j_call: TRBJ1-4
d_call: NA
cdr3_aa: CASSLGLGGEEKLFF
cdr3_nt: TGTGCCAGCAGCTTGGGACTAGGGGGTGAGGAAAAACTGTTTTTT

v_call: TRBV5-5
clone_size: NA
j_call: TRBJ1-2
d_call: TRBD1
cdr3_aa: CASSGDRAYGYTF
cdr3_nt: TGTGCCAGCAGCGGCGACAGGGCCTATGGCTACACCTTC

v_call: TRBV7-8
clone_size: NA
j_call: TRBJ2-1
d_call: NA
cdr3_aa: CASSSTPGAYEQFF
cdr3_nt: TGTGCCAGCAGCTCCACCCCGGGGGCCTATGAGCAGTTCTTC

v_call: TRBV5-6
clone_size: NA
j_call: TRBJ1-1
d_call: TRBD1
cdr3_aa: CASRPRTGGGTAAEAFF
cdr3_nt: TGTGCCAGCAGACCCCGGACAGGGGGAGGCACTGCGGCAGAAGCTTTCTTT

v_call: TRBV6-1
clone_size: NA
j_call: TRBJ1-2
d_call: NA
cdr3_aa: CASSAGGGYNYGYTF
cdr3_nt: TGTGCCAGCAGTGCCGGGGGGGGCTATAACTATGGCTACACCTTC

v_call: TRBV7-8
clone_size: few
j_call: TRBJ2-5
d_call: NA
cdr3_aa: CASSPSIQVPQETQYF
cdr3_nt: TGTGCCAGCAGCCCATCAATACAGGTTCCCCAAGAGACCCAGTACTTC

v_call: TRBV19
clone_size: few
j_call: TRBJ2-7
d_call: NA
cdr3_aa: CASSKQGSEQYF
cdr3_nt: TGTGCCAGTAGTAAACAGGGATCCGAGCAGTACTTC